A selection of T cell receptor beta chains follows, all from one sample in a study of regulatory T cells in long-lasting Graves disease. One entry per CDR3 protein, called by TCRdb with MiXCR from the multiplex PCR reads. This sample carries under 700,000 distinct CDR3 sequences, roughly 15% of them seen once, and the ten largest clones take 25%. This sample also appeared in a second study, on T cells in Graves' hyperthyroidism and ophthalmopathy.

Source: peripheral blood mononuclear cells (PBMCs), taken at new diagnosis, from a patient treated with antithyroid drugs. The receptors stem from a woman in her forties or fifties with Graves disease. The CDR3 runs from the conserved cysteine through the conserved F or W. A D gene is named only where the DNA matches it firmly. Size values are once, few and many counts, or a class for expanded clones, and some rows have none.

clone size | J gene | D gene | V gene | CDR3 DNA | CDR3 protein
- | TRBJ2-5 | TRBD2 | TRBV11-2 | TGTGCCAGCAGCCCTGGACTAGCAGAGACCCAGTACTTC | CASSPGLAETQYF
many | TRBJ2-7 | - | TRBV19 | TGTGCCAGTAGCGCGGCAGGAGCCTACGAGCAGTACTTC | CASSAAGAYEQYF
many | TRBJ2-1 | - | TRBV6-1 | TGTGCCAGCGACAGAGGGGCAGGGCAATGGGAGCAGTTCTTC | CASDRGAGQWEQFF
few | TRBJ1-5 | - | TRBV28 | TGTGCCAGCAGACCAGGTGATCAGCCCCAGCATTTT | CASRPGDQPQHF
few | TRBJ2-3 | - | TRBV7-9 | TGTGCCAGCAGCTTAAAACGGCTGGGCGGAATTACAGATACGCAGTATTTT | CASSLKRLGGITDTQYF
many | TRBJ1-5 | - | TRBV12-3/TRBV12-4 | TGTGCCAGCAGTTCCGCTCAAACAGGGCTTAGCAATCAGCCCCAGCATTTT | CASSSAQTGLSNQPQHF
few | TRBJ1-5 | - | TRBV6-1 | TGTGCCAGCAGTGAACCCCAGGGGTTTAGCAATCAGCCCCAGCATTTT | CASSEPQGFSNQPQHF
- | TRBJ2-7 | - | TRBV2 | TGTGCCAGCAGCTTTTCCTTCGGGGAGCAGTACTTC | CASSFSFGEQYF
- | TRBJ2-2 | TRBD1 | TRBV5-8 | TGTGCCAGCAGCCATTTCCCGGGACAGGGGGCCGGGGAGCTGTTTTTT | CASSHFPGQGAGELFF
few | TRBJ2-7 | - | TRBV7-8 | TGTGCCAGCAGCTTAGGCCCTTTGGGGGACGAGTACTTC | CASSLGPLGDEYF
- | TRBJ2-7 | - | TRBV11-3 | TGTGCCAGCACCACTTTGGGACCGGCTTCCTACGAGCAGTACTTC | CASTTLGPASYEQYF
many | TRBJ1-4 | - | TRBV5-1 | TGCGCCAGCAGCTTTAGGGGTTTTCCCGAAAAACTGTTTTTT | CASSFRGFPEKLFF
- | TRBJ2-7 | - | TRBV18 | TGTGCCAGCTCCTCCTTACGTGGGTACGACGAGCAGTACTTC | CASSSLRGYDEQYF
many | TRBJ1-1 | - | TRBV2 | TGTGCCAGCAACGGGGTCGGCACTGAAGCTTTCTTT | CASNGVGTEAFF
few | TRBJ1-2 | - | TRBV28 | TGTGCCAGCAGGGTGGGGGGGGGCGTCTATGGCTACACCTTC | CASRVGGGVYGYTF
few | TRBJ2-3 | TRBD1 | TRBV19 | TGTGCCAGTAGTATAAATGGACAGGGTGTCGGAGATACGCAGTATTTT | CASSINGQGVGDTQYF
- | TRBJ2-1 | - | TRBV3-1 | TGTGCCAGCAGCCAAGATAGACGCTACAATGAGCAGTTCTTC | CASSQDRRYNEQFF
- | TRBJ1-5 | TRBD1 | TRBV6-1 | TGTGCCAGCGGGAGACAGGGGGCTATCAATCAGCCCCAGCATTTT | CASGRQGAINQPQHF